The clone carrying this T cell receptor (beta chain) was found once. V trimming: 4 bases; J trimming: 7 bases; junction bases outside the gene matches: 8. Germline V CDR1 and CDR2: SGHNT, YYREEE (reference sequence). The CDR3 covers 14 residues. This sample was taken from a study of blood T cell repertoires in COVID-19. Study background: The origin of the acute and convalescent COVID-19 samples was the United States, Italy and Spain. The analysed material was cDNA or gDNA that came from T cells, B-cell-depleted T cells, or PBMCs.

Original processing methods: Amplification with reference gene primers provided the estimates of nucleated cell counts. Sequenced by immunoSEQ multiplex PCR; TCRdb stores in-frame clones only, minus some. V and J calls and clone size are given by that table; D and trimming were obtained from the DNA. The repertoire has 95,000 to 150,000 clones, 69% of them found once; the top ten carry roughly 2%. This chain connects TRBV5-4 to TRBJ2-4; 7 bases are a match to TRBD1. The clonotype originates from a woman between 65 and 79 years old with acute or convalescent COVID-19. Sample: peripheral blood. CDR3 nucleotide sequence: TGTGCCAGCAGCCCTGAGGGGACAGACAACATTCAGTACTTC. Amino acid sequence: CASSPEGTDNIQYF.